These 6 T cell receptor beta chains came from one sample sequenced in a study of CD8 T cells in ankylosing spondylitis. What these receptors recognize is not known. Notes on the study in general: Ankylosing spondylitis blood appeared to carry a characteristic TCR beta motif of roughly 8 highly homologous variants.

TCRdb reprocessed the 5' RACE reads via MiXCR and lists one record per CDR3 protein. The table records 750,000 to 850,000 distinct CDR3 sequences, about 12% of them present only once. Sequencing was done on a sample of blood, either unsorted or a sorted T cell fraction (not recorded which). Receptors originate from a male donor with ankylosing spondylitis.

The rearrangement links TRBV9 to TRBJ2-5; no clear D. This CDR3 has 15 residues. V was trimmed by 2 bases and J by 4 bases, leaving 15 bases between them. Germline V CDR1 and CDR2: SGDLS, YYNGEE. Here the CDR3 DNA reads TGTGCCAGCAGCGTCTCTCCTTCGGGCAGAGAGACCCAGTACTTC. Translating gives CASSVSPSGRETQYF.

This clonotype was counted at least ten times. The chain is built from TRBV5-6 and TRBJ2-5; no reliable D call. Germline V CDR1 and CDR2: SGHDT, YYEEEE. The V end was cut by 7 bases, the J end by 4 bases, with 8 bases between. The CDR3 runs 11 residues. CDR3 region: CASANTETQYF. The DNA for the CDR3 is TGTGCCAGCGCAAACACAGAGACCCAGTACTTC.

This clonotype was found a few times. The chain combines TRBV5-1 with TRBJ2-7; D not resolved. This CDR3 contains 15 residues. Trimming stripped 1 base from V and 0 bases from J, with 11 bases between. Germline loops: CDR1 SGHRS, CDR2 YFSETQ. The DNA for the CDR3 is TGCGCCAGCAGCTTGTATGCCAGGAGCTCCTACGAGCAGTACTTC. Protein product: CASSLYARSSYEQYF.

The chain uses TRBV7-9 and TRBJ1-2, with a weak D call TRBD1 (6 bases). Germline V CDR1 and CDR2: SEHNR, FQNEAQ (reference sequence). This CDR3 is 14 amino acids long. Trimming removed 2 bases at V and 8 bases at J, with 15 bases between. The CDR3 region has the DNA TGTGCCAGCAGCTTATCAAGGACAGTCAACGGCTACACCTTC. Its protein product is CASSLSRTVNGYTF.

V is TRBV5-1 and J is TRBJ1-4; perhaps TRBD1 as D (5 bases). The length of the CDR3 is 14 residues. V gave up 4 bases and J gave up 8 bases, with 15 bases separating them. Germline CDR1 and CDR2: SGHRS and YFSETQ. In nucleotides, the CDR3 is TGCGCCAGCAGCCGGGTTCGGGGCGGAGAAAAACTGTTTTTT. Translation: CASSRVRGGEKLFF.

The rearrangement links TRBV7-2 to TRBJ1-1; no clear D. V dropped 2 bases and J dropped 5 bases, with 12 bases sitting between them. The CDR3 runs to 14 residues. Germline CDR1 reads SGHTA; CDR2 reads FQGNSA. CDR3 amino acids: CASSLLFGDTEAFF. In DNA, the CDR3 is TGTGCCAGCAGCTTACTATTCGGAGATACTGAAGCTTTCTTT.